The 5 T cell receptor beta chains presented below share a single source sample, sequenced in a study of shared clonotypes between healthy human individuals. Generated by immunoSEQ multiplex PCR, the TCRdb table keeps only in-frame clones and is missing some. The repertoire holds hundreds of thousands of clones, with around three quarters as singletons. Sequences were obtained from memory CD4+ T cells sorted from blood. As to subset: CD45RA-negative fraction. The receptors here all came from a woman aged 25 to 45 in good health.

The chain couples TRBV5-1 to TRBJ1-3; tentative D call: TRBD1 (6 bases). V lost 5 bases and J 4 bases, leaving 13 bases between the germline ends. From germline, CDR1 is SGHRS and CDR2 YFSETQ. The CDR3 length is 14 residues. The CDR3 loop reads CASRTDSSGNTIYF. CDR3 bases: TGCGCCAGCAGGACGGACAGTTCGGGAAACACCATATATTTT.

The J gene is TRBJ2-7, the V gene TRBV10-3; D tentatively reads TRBD1 or TRBD2 (5 bases each). The CDR3 has 17 amino acids. V was pared by 0 bases and J by 5 bases, with 20 bases between. Germline V gene sequence: CDR1 ENHRY, CDR2 SYGVKD. The CDR3 sequence: CAISESILRGSVDEQYF. In DNA form, the CDR3 reads TGTGCCATCAGTGAGTCAATATTGAGGGGAAGTGTCGACGAGCAGTACTTC.

CDR3 sequence (DNA): TGCAGCGTTGAAGTGGCAGGGCAAGATACGCAGTATTTT. Encoded protein: CSVEVAGQDTQYF. The chain combines TRBV29-1 with TRBJ2-3, with D maybe TRBD1 (5 bases). The V gene lost 1 base and the J gene lost 5 bases, with 10 bases spanning the gap. The CDR3 is 13 amino acids. CDR1 and CDR2 from the germline V gene are SQVTM and ANQGSEA.

The chain links TRBV28 to TRBJ2-7; D is ambiguous. The germline V gene has CDR1 MDHEN and CDR2 SYDVKM. Trimming removed 5 bases from V and 4 bases from J, with 12 bases in between. The CDR3 has 13 amino acids. CDR3 amino acids: CASSLSSRYEQYF. Written as DNA, the CDR3 is TGTGCCAGCAGTCTATCTAGTCGGTACGAGCAGTACTTC.

The chain uses TRBV7-2 and TRBJ2-3; D is tentatively TRBD1 or TRBD2 (5 bases each). The length of the CDR3 is 14 residues. V was trimmed by 2 bases and J by 5 bases, leaving 11 bases between them. Germline V lookup: CDR1 SGHTA, CDR2 FQGNSA. CDR3 in amino acids: CASSLRGLVDTQYF. In DNA form, the CDR3 reads TGTGCCAGCAGCTTACGGGGCTTAGTAGATACGCAGTATTTT.